This T cell receptor (beta chain) was captured by sequencing in a study of cytomegalovirus exposure and HLA in healthy donors. This CDR3 spans 19 amino acids. Germline CDR1 is LNHNV and CDR2 is YYDKDF (reference sequence). The ends lost 0 bases at V and 3 bases at J; junction bases unmatched: 8. PCR amplification relied on 60 Vbeta primers (plus 13 Jbeta primers). Here immunoSEQ multiplex PCR was the method, and the copy in TCRdb shows in-frame clones only, minus some. The top ten clones hold 1.2% of a sample with approximately 89,000 clones, 60% to 75% of them seen once. The V gene is TRBV15, the J gene TRBJ2-3; 14 nucleotides agree with TRBD2. This sequence originates from a female donor in good health and CMV-seronegative. Source material: PBMCs. Here the CDR3 reads CATSRDGTSGSGQTDTQYF. The CDR3 DNA reads TGTGCCACCAGCAGAGATGGGACTAGCGGGAGCGGTCAGACAGATACGCAGTATTTT.